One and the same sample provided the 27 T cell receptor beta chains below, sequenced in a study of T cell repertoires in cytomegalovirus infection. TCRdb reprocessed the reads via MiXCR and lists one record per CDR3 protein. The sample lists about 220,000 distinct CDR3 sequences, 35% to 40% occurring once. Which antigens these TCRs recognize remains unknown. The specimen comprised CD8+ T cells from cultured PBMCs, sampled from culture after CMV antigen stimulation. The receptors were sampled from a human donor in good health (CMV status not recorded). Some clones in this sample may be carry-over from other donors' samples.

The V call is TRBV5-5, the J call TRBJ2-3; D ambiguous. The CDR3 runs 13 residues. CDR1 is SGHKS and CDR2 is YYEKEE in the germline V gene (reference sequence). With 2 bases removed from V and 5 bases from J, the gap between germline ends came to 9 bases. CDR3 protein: CASSFLAVDTQYF. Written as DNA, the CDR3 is TGTGCCAGCAGCTTTTTAGCTGTAGATACGCAGTATTTT.

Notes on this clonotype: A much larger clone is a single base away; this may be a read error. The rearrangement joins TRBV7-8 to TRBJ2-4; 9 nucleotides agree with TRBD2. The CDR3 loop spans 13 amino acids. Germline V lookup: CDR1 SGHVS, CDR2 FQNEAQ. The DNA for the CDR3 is TGTGTCAGCAGCGGGGGGCGGGGGGACATTCAGTACTTC. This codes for CVSSGGRGDIQYF. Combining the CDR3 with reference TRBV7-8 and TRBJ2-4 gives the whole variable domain GAGVSQSPRYKVAKRGQDVALRCDPISGHVSLFWYQQALGQGPEFLTYFQNEAQLDKSGLPSDRFFAERPEGSVSTLKIQRTQQEDSAVYLCVSSGGRGDIQYFGAGTRLSVL.

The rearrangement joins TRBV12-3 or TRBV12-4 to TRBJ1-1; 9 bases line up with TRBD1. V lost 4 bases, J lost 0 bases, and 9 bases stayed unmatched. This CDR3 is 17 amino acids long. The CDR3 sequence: CASSSGQGRLVNTEAFF. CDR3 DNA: TGTGCCAGCAGTTCCGGACAGGGGCGACTTGTGAACACTGAAGCTTTCTTT.

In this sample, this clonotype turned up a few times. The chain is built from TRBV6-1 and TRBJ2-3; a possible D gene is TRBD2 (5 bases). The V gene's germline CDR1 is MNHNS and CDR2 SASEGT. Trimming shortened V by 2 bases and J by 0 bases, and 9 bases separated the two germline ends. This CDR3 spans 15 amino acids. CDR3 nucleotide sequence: TGTGCCAGCAGTGAACCCCGGACTAGCACAGATACGCAGTATTTT. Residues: CASSEPRTSTDTQYF.

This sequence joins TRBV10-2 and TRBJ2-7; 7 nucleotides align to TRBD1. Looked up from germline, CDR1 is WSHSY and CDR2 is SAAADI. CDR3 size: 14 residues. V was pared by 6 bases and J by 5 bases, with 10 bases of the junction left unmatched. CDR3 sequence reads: CASRDYRGGNEQYF. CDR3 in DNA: TGCGCCAGCAGAGACTACAGGGGTGGGAACGAGCAGTACTTC.

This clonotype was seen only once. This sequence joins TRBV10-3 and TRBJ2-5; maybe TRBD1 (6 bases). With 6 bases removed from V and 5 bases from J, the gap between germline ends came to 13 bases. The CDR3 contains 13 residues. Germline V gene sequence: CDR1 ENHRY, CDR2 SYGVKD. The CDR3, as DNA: TGTGCCATCAGAGGAGCTAGGGGGGAGACCCAGTACTTC. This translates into CAIRGARGETQYF.

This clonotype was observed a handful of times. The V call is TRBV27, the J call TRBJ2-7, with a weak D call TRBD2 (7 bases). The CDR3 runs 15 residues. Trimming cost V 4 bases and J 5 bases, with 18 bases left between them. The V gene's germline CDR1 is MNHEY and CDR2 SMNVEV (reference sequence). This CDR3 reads CASSSRGGGIHEQYF. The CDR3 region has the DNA TGTGCCAGCAGTTCGCGGGGAGGGGGGATCCACGAGCAGTACTTC.

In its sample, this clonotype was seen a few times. CDR3 in DNA: TGTGCCAGCAGATTCTCTAGCAATCAGCCCCAGCATTTT. This gives the protein CASRFSSNQPQHF. The rearrangement joins TRBV7-2 to TRBJ1-5; D not certain. CDR1 SGHTA and CDR2 FQGNSA come from the germline V gene. CDR3 length equals 13 residues. V was pared by 6 bases and J by 0 bases, with 6 bases between.

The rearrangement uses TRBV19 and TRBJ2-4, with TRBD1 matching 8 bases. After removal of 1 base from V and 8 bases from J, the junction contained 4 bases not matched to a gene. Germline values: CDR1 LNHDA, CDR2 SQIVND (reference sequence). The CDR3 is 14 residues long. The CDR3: CASSIGTGTDIQYF. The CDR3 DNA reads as TGTGCCAGTAGTATAGGGACAGGGACCGACATTCAGTACTTC.

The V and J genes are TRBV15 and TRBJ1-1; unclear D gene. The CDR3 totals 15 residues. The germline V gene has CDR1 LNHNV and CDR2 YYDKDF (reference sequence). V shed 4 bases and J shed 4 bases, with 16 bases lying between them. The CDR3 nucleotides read TGTGCCACCAGCACCACTTCAGGCCCCGGCACTGAAGCTTTCTTT. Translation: CATSTTSGPGTEAFF.

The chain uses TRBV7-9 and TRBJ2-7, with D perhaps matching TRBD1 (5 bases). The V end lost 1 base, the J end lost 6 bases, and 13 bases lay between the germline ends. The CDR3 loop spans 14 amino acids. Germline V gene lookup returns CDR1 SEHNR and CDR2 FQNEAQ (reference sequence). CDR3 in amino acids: CASSLDAGSGEQYF. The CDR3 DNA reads TGTGCCAGCAGCTTAGATGCAGGGTCGGGCGAGCAGTACTTC.

In DNA form, the CDR3 reads TGTGCCAGTAGCACCTACGGACAGTACAATGAGCAGTTCTTC. Its translation is CASSTYGQYNEQFF. V is TRBV19 and J is TRBJ2-1; D might be TRBD1 (6 bases). V lost 6 bases, J lost 4 bases, and 13 bases lay in between. The germline V gene has CDR1 LNHDA and CDR2 SQIVND (reference sequence). The CDR3 covers 14 residues.

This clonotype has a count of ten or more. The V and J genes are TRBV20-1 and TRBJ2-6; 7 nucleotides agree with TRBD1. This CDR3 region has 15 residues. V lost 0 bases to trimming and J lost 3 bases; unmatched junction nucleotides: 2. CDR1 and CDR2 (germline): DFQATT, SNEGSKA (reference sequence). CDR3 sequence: CSARDRGFGANVLTF. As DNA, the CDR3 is TGCAGTGCTAGAGACAGGGGGTTTGGGGCCAACGTCCTGACTTTC.

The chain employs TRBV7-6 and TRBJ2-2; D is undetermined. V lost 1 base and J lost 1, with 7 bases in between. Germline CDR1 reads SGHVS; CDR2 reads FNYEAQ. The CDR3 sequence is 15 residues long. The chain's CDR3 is CASSLGRLNTGELFF. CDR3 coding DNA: TGTGCCAGCAGCTTAGGCAGGTTGAACACCGGGGAGCTGTTTTTT.

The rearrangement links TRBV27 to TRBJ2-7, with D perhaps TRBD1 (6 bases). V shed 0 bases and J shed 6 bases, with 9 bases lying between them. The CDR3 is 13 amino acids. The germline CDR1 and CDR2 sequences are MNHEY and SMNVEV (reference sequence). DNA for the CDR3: TGTGCCAGCAGTTTATCCTCAGGGGCCGAGCAGTACTTC. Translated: CASSLSSGAEQYF.

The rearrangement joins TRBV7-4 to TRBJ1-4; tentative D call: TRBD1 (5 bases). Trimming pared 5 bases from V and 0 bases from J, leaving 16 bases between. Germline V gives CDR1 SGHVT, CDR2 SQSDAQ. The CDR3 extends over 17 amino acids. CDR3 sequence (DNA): TGTGCCAGCAGCCCCGCGCAGCTAGGGGCAACTAATGAAAAACTGTTTTTT. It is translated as CASSPAQLGATNEKLFF. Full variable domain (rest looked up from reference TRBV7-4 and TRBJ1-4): GAGVSQSPRYKVAKRGRDVALRCDSISGHVTLYWYRQTLGQGSEVLTYSQSDAQRDKSGRPSGRFSAERPERSVSTLKIQRTEQGDSAVYLCASSPAQLGATNEKLFFGSGTQLSVL.

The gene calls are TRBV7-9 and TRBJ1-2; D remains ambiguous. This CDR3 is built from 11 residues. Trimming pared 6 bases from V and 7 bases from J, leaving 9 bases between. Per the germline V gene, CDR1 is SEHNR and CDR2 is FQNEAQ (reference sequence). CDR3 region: CASRERGGYTF. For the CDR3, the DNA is TGTGCCAGCAGAGAACGTGGTGGCTACACCTTC.

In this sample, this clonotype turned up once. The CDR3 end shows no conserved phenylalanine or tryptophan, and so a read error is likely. CDR3 coding DNA: TGTGCCAGCAGCTTGCTAACTAGCGGGAGGGACTTCTCCTACGAGCAGTACTTA. Amino acid sequence: CASSLLTSGRDFSYEQYL. The genes are TRBV5-4 and TRBJ2-7; 13 bases match TRBD2. The CDR3 length is 18 residues. V dropped 1 base and J dropped 0; count of bases not matched to a gene: 7. Germline V CDR1 and CDR2: SGHNT, YYREEE (reference sequence).

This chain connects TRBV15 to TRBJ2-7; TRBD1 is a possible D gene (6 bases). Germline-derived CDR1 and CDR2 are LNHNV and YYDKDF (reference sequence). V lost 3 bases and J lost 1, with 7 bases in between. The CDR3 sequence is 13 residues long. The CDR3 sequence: CATSRDSSYEQYF. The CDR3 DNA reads TGTGCCACCAGCAGGGACAGTTCCTACGAGCAGTACTTC.

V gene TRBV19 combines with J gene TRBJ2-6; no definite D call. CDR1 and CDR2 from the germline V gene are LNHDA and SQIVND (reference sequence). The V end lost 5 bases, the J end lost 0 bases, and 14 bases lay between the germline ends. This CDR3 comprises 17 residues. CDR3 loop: CASSAGAPISGANVLTF. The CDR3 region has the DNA TGTGCCAGTAGTGCTGGTGCTCCAATCTCTGGGGCCAACGTCCTGACTTTC.

The CDR3 nucleotides are TGTGCCAGCAGCCCCGGACAGGGTTTGGAGGACGAGCAGTACTTC. Translated, it gives CASSPGQGLEDEQYF. This rearrangement joins TRBV7-6 to TRBJ2-7; TRBD1 matches at 8 bases. V lost 5 bases and J lost 5; bases outside the gene matches: 11. The CDR3 length is 15 residues. Looked up from germline, CDR1 is SGHVS and CDR2 is FNYEAQ. Using reference TRBV7-6 and TRBJ2-7 for the parts outside the CDR3, the full variable domain is GAGVSQSPRYKVTKRGQDVALRCDPISGHVSLYWYRQALGQGPEFLTYFNYEAQQDKSGLPNDRFSAERPEGSISTLTIQRTEQRDSAMYRCASSPGQGLEDEQYFGPGTRLTVT.

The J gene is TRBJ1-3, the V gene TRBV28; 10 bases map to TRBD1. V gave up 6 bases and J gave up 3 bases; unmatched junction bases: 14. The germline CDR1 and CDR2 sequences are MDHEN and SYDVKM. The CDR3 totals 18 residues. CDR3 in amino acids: CASSLSGQGVMGGNTIYF. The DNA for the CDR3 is TGTGCCAGCAGCCTTAGCGGACAGGGGGTAATGGGTGGAAACACCATATATTTT.

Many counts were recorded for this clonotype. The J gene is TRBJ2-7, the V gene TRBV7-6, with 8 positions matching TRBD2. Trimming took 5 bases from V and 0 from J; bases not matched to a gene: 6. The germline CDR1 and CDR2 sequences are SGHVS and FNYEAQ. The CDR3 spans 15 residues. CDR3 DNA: TGTGCCAGCAGCCGTACTAGCGGTAGCTCCTACGAGCAGTACTTC. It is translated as CASSRTSGSSYEQYF.

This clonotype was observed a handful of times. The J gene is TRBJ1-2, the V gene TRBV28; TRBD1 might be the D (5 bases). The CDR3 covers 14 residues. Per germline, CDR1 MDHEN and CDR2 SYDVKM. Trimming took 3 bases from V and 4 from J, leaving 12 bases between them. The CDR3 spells CASSFGPDSYGYTF. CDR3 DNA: TGTGCCAGCAGTTTTGGCCCCGACAGCTATGGCTACACCTTC.

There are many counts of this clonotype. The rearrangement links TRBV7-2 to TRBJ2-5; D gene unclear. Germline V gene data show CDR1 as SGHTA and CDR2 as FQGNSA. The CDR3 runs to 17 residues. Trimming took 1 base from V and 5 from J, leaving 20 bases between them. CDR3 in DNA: TGTGCCAGCAGCTTAGGAGATCGAGTCCTGGTTAGGGAGACCCAGTACTTC. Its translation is CASSLGDRVLVRETQYF.

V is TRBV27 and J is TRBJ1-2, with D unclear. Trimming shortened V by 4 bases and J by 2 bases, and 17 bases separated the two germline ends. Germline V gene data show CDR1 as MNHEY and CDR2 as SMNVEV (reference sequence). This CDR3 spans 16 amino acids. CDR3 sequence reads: CASSSIRALGNYGYTF. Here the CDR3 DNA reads TGTGCCAGCAGTTCGATACGGGCTTTGGGGAACTATGGCTACACCTTC.

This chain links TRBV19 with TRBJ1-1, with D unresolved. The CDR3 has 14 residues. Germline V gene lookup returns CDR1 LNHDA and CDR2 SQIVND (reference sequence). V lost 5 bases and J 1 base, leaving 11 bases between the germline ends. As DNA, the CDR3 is TGTGCCAGTAGTCCCCCCACTTCGAACACTGAAGCTTTCTTT. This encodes CASSPPTSNTEAFF.